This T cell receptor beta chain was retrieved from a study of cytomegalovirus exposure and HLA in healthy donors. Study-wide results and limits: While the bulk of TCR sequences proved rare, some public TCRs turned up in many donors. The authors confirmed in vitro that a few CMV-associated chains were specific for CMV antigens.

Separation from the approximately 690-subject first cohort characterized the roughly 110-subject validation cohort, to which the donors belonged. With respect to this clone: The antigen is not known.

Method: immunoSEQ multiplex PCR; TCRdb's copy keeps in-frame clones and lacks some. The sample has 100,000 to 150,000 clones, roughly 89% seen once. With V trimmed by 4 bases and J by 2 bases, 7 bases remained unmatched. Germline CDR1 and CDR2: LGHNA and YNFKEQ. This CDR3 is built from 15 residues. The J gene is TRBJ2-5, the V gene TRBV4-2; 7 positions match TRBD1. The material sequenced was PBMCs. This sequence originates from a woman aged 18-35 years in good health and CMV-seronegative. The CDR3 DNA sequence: TGTGCCAGCAGCCCAGCCGGACAGGAGCAAGAGACCCAGTACTTC. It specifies CASSPAGQEQETQYF.